A single sample gave rise to the 14 T cell receptor beta chains below, sequenced in a study of vaccination and CD4 T cells after COVID-19. Sample treatment: approximately 9-day PBMC culture with coronavirus spike peptide pools or control peptides (ViraFEST assay). CD4+ T cells that came from the unexposed donor were collected before the COVID-19 pandemic (2011-2018). Cultured CD4+ T-cell DNA underwent Oncomine TCR Beta short-read sequencing. MiXCR was run by TCRdb on the PCR reads, yielding one entry per CDR3 protein. The profile shows roughly 4,600 distinct CDR3 sequences, over 55% of them singletons. What these receptors recognize is not known. Sequencing was done on a sample of CD4+ T cells from blood, cultured in vitro. The receptors derive from a human donor in good health.

The chain carries TRBV19 and TRBJ1-2; a weak D match, TRBD1 (6 bases). Trimming left V 6 bases short and J 7 bases short, with 21 bases between. This CDR3 contains 15 residues. Germline CDR1 and CDR2: LNHDA and SQIVND (reference sequence). CDR3 protein: CASSQYGQHIGGYTF. Here the CDR3 DNA reads TGTGCCAGTAGCCAGTACGGACAGCATATCGGTGGCTACACCTTC.

On this clonotype: Its ends do not fully match the called genes, so a read error is possible. The rearrangement uses TRBV2 and TRBJ1-1, with 10 positions matching TRBD1. The CDR3 covers 16 residues. The germline V gene has CDR1 SNHLY and CDR2 FYNNEI. The CDR3 bases are TGTGCCAGCAGTCGGGACAGGGGTAGTATGAACACTGAAGCTTTCTTC. Protein product: CASSRDRGSMNTEAFF.

The chain recombines TRBV7-9 with TRBJ2-6, with a weak D call TRBD2 (6 bases). Germline CDR1 SEHNR, CDR2 FQNEAQ (reference sequence). The ends were cut back, 8 bases at V and 1 base at J, with 15 bases in the middle. The CDR3 runs to 16 residues. CDR3 nucleotides: TGTGCCAGCGAGGCGGCCGGGGGATCTGGGGCCAACGTCCTGACTTTC. This translates into CASEAAGGSGANVLTF.

V and J are TRBV20-1 and TRBJ2-3; TRBD2 matches 8 bases. Per germline, CDR1 DFQATT and CDR2 SNEGSKA (reference sequence). With V trimmed by 6 bases and J by 2 bases, 10 bases remained unmatched. This CDR3 is 15 amino acids long. The CDR3 DNA follows: TGCAGTGCCCACTACAGGCGGGGGGCCACAGATACGCAGTATTTT. This encodes CSAHYRRGATDTQYF.

This sequence joins TRBV5-1 and TRBJ2-7; 7 bases match TRBD1. This CDR3 spans 15 amino acids. The germline gives CDR1 SGHRS, CDR2 YFSETQ. Unmatched junction bases numbered 7, after V lost 2 bases and J lost 2 bases. CDR3 DNA sequence: TGCGCCAGCAGCTTCGGACAGGATCTTCCCTACGAGCAGTACTTC. Translated, it gives CASSFGQDLPYEQYF.

This rearrangement joins TRBV10-3 to TRBJ2-1; D perhaps matches TRBD2 (5 bases). The CDR3 covers 14 residues. Trimming shortened V by 11 bases and J by 0 bases, and 14 bases separated the two germline ends. The germline CDR1 and CDR2 sequences are ENHRY and SYGVKD. CDR3 nucleotide sequence: TGTGCCCTTGGTGAAGGACTCTCCTACAATGAGCAGTTCTTC. This codes for CALGEGLSYNEQFF.

This chain connects TRBV7-8 to TRBJ1-2; maybe TRBD1 (5 bases). Germline V lookup: CDR1 SGHVS, CDR2 FQNEAQ. The CDR3 consists of 14 residues. The V and J ends lost 5 bases and 7 bases respectively, with 17 bases between them. Written as DNA, the CDR3 is TGTGCCAGCAGCGTGCTCCAGGGTTCGAGTGGCTACACCTTC. Its protein is CASSVLQGSSGYTF.

The rearrangement links TRBV7-6 to TRBJ2-7; the match to TRBD1 covers 7 bases. The CDR3 contains 15 residues. Germline lookup yields CDR1 SGHVS and CDR2 FNYEAQ. Losses at the gene ends were 4 bases for V and 4 bases for J; bases not matched to a gene: 10. As DNA, the CDR3 is TGTGCCAGCAGCTCAAAGACAGGGAAGAAATACGAGCAGTACTTC. As protein: CASSSKTGKKYEQYF.

In its sample, this clonotype was seen a few times. The gene calls are TRBV6-5 and TRBJ1-2; D perhaps matches TRBD1 (6 bases). V lost 4 bases and J lost 4, with 13 bases in between. CDR3 length equals 14 residues. CDR1 MNHEY and CDR2 SVGAGI come from the germline V gene. The chain's CDR3 is CASSLQGTSYGYTF. CDR3 DNA sequence: TGTGCCAGCAGTTTACAGGGTACCTCCTATGGCTACACCTTC.

This rearrangement joins TRBV7-8 to TRBJ2-7, with 9 bases identical to TRBD1. The CDR3 totals 15 residues. Unmatched junction bases numbered 8, after V lost 3 bases and J lost 5 bases. From germline, CDR1 is SGHVS and CDR2 FQNEAQ. The CDR3 region is CASSFRRTGDNEQYF. The CDR3 DNA follows: TGTGCCAGCAGCTTTCGCCGGACAGGGGATAACGAGCAGTACTTC. Filled out from reference TRBV7-8 and TRBJ2-7, the complete variable domain reads GAGVSQSPRYKVAKRGQDVALRCDPISGHVSLFWYQQALGQGPEFLTYFQNEAQLDKSGLPSDRFFAERPEGSVSTLKIQRTQQEDSAVYLCASSFRRTGDNEQYFGPGTRLTVT.

The rearrangement links TRBV7-2 to TRBJ1-3, with TRBD1 matching 9 bases. V dropped 5 bases and J dropped 5; count of bases not matched to a gene: 4. Germline V CDR1 and CDR2: SGHTA, FQGNSA. CDR3 length: 14 amino acids. The CDR3 nucleotides are TGTGCCAGCAGCGCTGGGACAGGGAGAAACACCATATATTTT. Translated, it gives CASSAGTGRNTIYF. Supplemented by reference TRBV7-2 and TRBJ1-3, the full variable domain reads GAGVSQSPSNKVTEKGKDVELRCDPISGHTALYWYRQSLGQGLEFLIYFQGNSAPDKSGLPSDRFSAERTGGSVSTLTIQRTQQEDSAVYLCASSAGTGRNTIYFGEGSWLTVV.

The chain couples TRBV20-1 to TRBJ2-2; possibly TRBD2 for D (5 bases). Deletions cut 3 bases from V and 2 bases from J, with 16 bases between. CDR1 is DFQATT, CDR2 SNEGSKA, per germline (reference sequence). This CDR3 has 16 residues. CDR3 region: CSARGSLGDNTGELFF. The CDR3 nucleotides are TGCAGTGCTAGGGGGTCTCTGGGAGACAACACCGGGGAGCTGTTTTTT.

J is TRBJ2-7 and V is TRBV5-1, with 7 bases aligning to TRBD1. The CDR3 length is 15 residues. The V and J ends lost 5 bases and 0 bases, in that order; junction bases with no gene match: 8. Germline V CDR1 and CDR2: SGHRS, YFSETQ. In DNA, the CDR3 is TGCGCCAGCAGTTCCACGGGACAGAGCTCCTACGAGCAGTACTTC. It codes for CASSSTGQSSYEQYF.

This clonotype was detected only a few times. The chain links TRBV20-1 to TRBJ2-5, with D tentatively TRBD2 (6 bases). This CDR3 comprises 14 residues. CDR1 and CDR2 (germline): DFQATT, SNEGSKA (reference sequence). V lost 6 bases to trimming and J lost 2 bases, with 16 bases between them. CDR3 DNA sequence: TGCAGTGCGGCCAGAGGGGCGGGGCAAGAGACCCAGTACTTC. It codes for CSAARGAGQETQYF.